The T cell receptor beta chain described here comes from a study of early T cells in non-severe SARS-CoV-2 infection. As for the study in general: Bulk RNA isolated from unsorted whole blood underwent sequencing; chains were not paired.

This clonotype occurred many times. This CDR3 is 10 amino acids long. V was pared by 11 bases and J by 8 bases, with 9 bases between. Looked up from germline, CDR1 is LGHDT and CDR2 is YNNKEL (reference sequence). Individual cDNA molecules were tagged with unique molecular identifiers. MiXCR was run by TCRdb on the 5' RACE reads, yielding one entry per CDR3 protein. The sample lists 85,000 to 120,000 distinct CDR3 sequences; about 12% were seen once. The clonotype was recovered from an adult who was a healthcare worker with PCR-confirmed SARS-CoV-2 infection or an uninfected control (not recorded which). The specimen was whole blood. The V call is TRBV3-1, the J call TRBJ1-4; TRBD1 is a possible D gene (6 bases). The DNA for the CDR3 is TGTGCCGCGGGGGCAGAAAAACTGTTTTTT. Translation: CAAGAEKLFF.